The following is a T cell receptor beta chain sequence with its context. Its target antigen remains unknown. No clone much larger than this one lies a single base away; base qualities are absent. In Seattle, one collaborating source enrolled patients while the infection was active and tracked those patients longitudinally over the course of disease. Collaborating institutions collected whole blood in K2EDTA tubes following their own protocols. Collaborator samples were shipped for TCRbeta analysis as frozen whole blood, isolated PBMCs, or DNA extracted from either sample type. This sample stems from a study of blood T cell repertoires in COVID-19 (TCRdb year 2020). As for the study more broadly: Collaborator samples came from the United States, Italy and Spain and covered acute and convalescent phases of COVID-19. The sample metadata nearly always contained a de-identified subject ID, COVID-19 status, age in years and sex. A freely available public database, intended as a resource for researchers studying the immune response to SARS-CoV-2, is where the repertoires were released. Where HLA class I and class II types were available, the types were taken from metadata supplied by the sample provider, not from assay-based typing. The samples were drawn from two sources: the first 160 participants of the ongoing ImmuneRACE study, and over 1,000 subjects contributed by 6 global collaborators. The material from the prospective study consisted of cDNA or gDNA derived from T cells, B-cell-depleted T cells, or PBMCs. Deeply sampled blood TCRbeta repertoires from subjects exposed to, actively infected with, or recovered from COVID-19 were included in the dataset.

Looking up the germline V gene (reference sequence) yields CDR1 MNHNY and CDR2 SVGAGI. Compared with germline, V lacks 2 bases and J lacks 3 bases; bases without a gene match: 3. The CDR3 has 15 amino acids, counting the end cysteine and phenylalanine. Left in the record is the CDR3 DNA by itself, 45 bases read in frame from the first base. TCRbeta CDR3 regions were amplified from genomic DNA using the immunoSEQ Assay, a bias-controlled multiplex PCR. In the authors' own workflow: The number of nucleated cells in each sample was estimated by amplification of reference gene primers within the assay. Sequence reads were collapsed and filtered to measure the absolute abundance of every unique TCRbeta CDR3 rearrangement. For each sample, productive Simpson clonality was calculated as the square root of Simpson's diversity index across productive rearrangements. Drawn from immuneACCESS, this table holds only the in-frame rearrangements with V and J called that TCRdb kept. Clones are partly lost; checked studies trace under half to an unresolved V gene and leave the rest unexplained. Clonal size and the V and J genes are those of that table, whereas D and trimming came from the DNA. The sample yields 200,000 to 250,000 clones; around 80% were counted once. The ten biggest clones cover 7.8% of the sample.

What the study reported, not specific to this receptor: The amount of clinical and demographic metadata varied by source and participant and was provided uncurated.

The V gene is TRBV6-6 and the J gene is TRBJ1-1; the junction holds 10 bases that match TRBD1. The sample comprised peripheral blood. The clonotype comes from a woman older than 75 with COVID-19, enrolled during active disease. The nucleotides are TGTGCCAGCAGTTACGGTGGGACAGGGGACACTGAAGCTTTCTTT. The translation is CASSYGGTGDTEAFF.